The 25 T cell receptor beta chains listed next were all sequenced from one sample in a study of T cells in Graves' hyperthyroidism and ophthalmopathy. TCR beta CDR3 regions were amplified from RNA transcripts. First-round RT-PCR of the TCR CDR3 relied on the HTBI primer set. TCRdb called the multiplex PCR reads again in MiXCR, with one record for every CDR3 protein. The data contain around 700,000 distinct CDR3 sequences, roughly a third of them singletons. The specimen was blood. The receptors originated from a woman aged 40 to 50 with Graves' hyperthyroidism.

The chain combines TRBV12-3 or TRBV12-4 with TRBJ1-2, with TRBD1 matching over 9 bases. The CDR3 loop spans 16 amino acids. Trimming took 10 bases from V and 1 from J; bases not matched to a gene: 13. CDR3 bases: TGTGCCACACATATCCCCGGGACAGGGATTAACTATGGCTACACCTTC. Translating gives CATHIPGTGINYGYTF.

This chain uses TRBV11-2 with TRBJ1-5, with unresolved D. This CDR3 region has 15 residues. Trimming cost V 1 base and J 5 bases, with 12 bases left between them. Germline lookup yields CDR1 SGHAT and CDR2 FQNNGV. This CDR3 reads CASSLGSVSYQPQHF. In DNA, the CDR3 is TGTGCCAGCAGCTTAGGATCCGTCAGTTATCAGCCCCAGCATTTT.

The table lists this clonotype with a count of one. This may be a read error, as it is one base from a much larger clone. No conserved phenylalanine or tryptophan ends this CDR3, so it is likely a read error. This sequence joins TRBV6-5 and TRBJ2-7; D ambiguous. Trimming cost V 4 bases and J 5 bases, with 6 bases left between them. CDR1 is MNHEY, CDR2 SVGAGI, per germline. This CDR3 has 11 amino acids. CDR3 amino acids: CASSSLHEQYL. The CDR3 nucleotides read TGTGCCAGCAGTTCCCTCCACGAGCAGTACCTC.

This clonotype was seen a few times. The chain is built from TRBV9 and TRBJ2-2; 10 bases match TRBD2. Looked up from germline, CDR1 is SGDLS and CDR2 is YYNGEE. The CDR3 totals 16 residues. Trimming took 4 bases from V and 0 from J; bases not matched to a gene: 3. The CDR3 reads CASSNGLAANTGELFF. The CDR3 DNA follows: TGTGCCAGCAGCAACGGACTAGCGGCGAACACCGGGGAGCTGTTTTTT.

J is TRBJ1-2 and V is TRBV12-3 or TRBV12-4; no clear D. The CDR3 has 15 residues. V was pared by 6 bases and J by 8 bases, with 22 bases between. In DNA, the CDR3 is TGTGCCAGCAGCCACGCAGGACGAAAAATCGACGGCTACACCTTC. It is translated as CASSHAGRKIDGYTF.

The V call is TRBV7-9, the J call TRBJ1-1, with 8 bases that match TRBD1. The germline V gene encodes CDR1 SEHNR and CDR2 FQNEAQ (reference sequence). CDR3 length: 15 amino acids. V was pared by 4 bases and J by 5 bases, with 9 bases of the junction left unmatched. CDR3 nucleotide sequence: TGTGCCAGCAGCTCGCAGGGGGCGCAAGTTACTGAAGCTTTCTTT. Its protein product is CASSSQGAQVTEAFF.

A few counts support this clonotype. The rearrangement links TRBV19 to TRBJ1-1; TRBD1 matches at 7 bases. J lost 10 bases, V lost 8 bases, and 7 bases had no gene match. The CDR3 sequence is 11 residues long. Germline V gene sequence: CDR1 LNHDA, CDR2 SQIVND (reference sequence). This CDR3 is CASHRGVGAFF. Written as DNA, the CDR3 is TGTGCCAGTCACAGGGGTGTTGGAGCTTTCTTT. Based on the CDR3 plus reference TRBV19 and TRBJ1-1, the full variable domain is DGGITQSPKYLFRKEGQNVTLSCEQNLNHDAMYWYRQDPGQGLRLIYYSQIVNDFQKGDIAEGYSVSREKKESFPLTVTSAQKNPTAFYLCASHRGVGAFFGQGTRLTVV.

This clonotype was observed once. A much more abundant neighbour one base away suggests this may be a read error. The gene calls are TRBV5-4 and TRBJ1-4; 7 positions match TRBD1. V lost 7 bases, J lost 8 bases, and 8 bases stayed unmatched. Per germline, CDR1 SGHNT and CDR2 YYREEE (reference sequence). CDR3 size: 13 residues. The DNA for the CDR3 is TGTGCCAGCGGCCTGACAGGGCAGGAAAAACTGTTTTTT. Amino acid sequence: CASGLTGQEKLFF. The full variable domain, rest sourced from reference TRBV5-4 and TRBJ1-4, is ETGVTQSPTHLIKTRGQQVTLRCSSQSGHNTVSWYQQALGQGPQFIFQYYREEENGRGNFPPRFSGLQFPNYSSELNVNALELDDSALYLCASGLTGQEKLFFGSGTQLSVL.

J is TRBJ2-5 and V is TRBV29-1; TRBD1 agrees at 11 bases. Unmatched junction bases numbered 3, after V lost 6 bases and J lost 3 bases. Germline CDR1 is SQVTM and CDR2 is ANQGSEA. This CDR3 has 13 amino acids. Here the CDR3 reads CSVRTGGEETQYF. CDR3 nucleotides: TGCAGCGTCCGGACAGGGGGCGAAGAGACCCAGTACTTC.

A few counts support this clonotype. The V gene is TRBV20-1, the J gene TRBJ1-5, with D maybe TRBD1 (6 bases). CDR3 length: 16 amino acids. The V end was cut by 0 bases, the J end by 0 bases, with 12 bases between. Germline CDR1 is DFQATT and CDR2 is SNEGSKA (reference sequence). DNA of the CDR3: TGCAGTGCTAGAGATGCAGGGGCCTATAGCAATCAGCCCCAGCATTTT. Translated, it gives CSARDAGAYSNQPQHF.

In DNA, the CDR3 is TGCAGTGCCATAGTGGGGAAAGAGACCCAGTACTTC. Amino acid sequence: CSAIVGKETQYF. V is TRBV20-1 and J is TRBJ2-5; D uncertain. The ends were cut back, 6 bases at V and 3 bases at J, with 11 bases in the middle. The CDR3 loop spans 12 amino acids. CDR1 and CDR2 from the germline V gene are DFQATT and SNEGSKA (reference sequence).

The rearrangement uses TRBV3-1 and TRBJ2-7; no reliable D call. Germline V CDR1 and CDR2: LGHDT, YNNKEL (reference sequence). This CDR3 is built from 13 residues. Trimming removed 1 base at V and 5 bases at J, with 9 bases between. The CDR3 sequence is CASSQGAMDEQYF. CDR3 sequence (DNA): TGTGCCAGCAGCCAAGGCGCTATGGACGAGCAGTACTTC.

There are a few counts of this clonotype. J is TRBJ2-5 and V is TRBV24-1; 7 bases match TRBD2. The length of the CDR3 is 14 residues. Germline CDR1 KGHDR, CDR2 SFDVKD. With 4 bases clipped from V and 3 bases from J, the junction kept 4 bases outside the gene matches. The CDR3 loop reads CATSDRAGKETQYF. CDR3 sequence (DNA): TGTGCCACCAGTGACCGAGCGGGGAAAGAGACCCAGTACTTC.

This clonotype showed up many times. The chain uses TRBV6-1 and TRBJ1-1; no firm D call. This CDR3 contains 14 residues. V was cut by 2 bases and J by 1 base, with 8 bases left in between. Per germline, CDR1 MNHNS and CDR2 SASEGT. CDR3 residues: CASSELRRNTEAFF. The CDR3 nucleotides read TGTGCCAGCAGTGAATTGCGACGGAACACTGAAGCTTTCTTT.

To note about this clonotype: This could be a read error, since a much larger clone is one nucleotide away. The rearrangement joins TRBV20-1 to TRBJ2-7; 8 bases match TRBD1. This CDR3 region has 13 residues. V trimming: 6 bases; J trimming: 2 bases; junction bases outside the gene matches: 6. Germline V gene lookup returns CDR1 DFQATT and CDR2 SNEGSKA (reference sequence). DNA of the CDR3: TGCAGTGCACGGGACAGGAGCCCCTACGAGCAGTACTTC. Protein product: CSARDRSPYEQYF.

This chain uses TRBV5-8 with TRBJ1-1, with D possibly being TRBD1 (5 bases). Trimming took 2 bases from V and 1 from J, leaving 15 bases between them. This CDR3 region has 16 residues. Germline assignment: CDR1 SGHTS and CDR2 YDEGEE. CDR3 sequence: CASSLGSGKGNTEAFF. The CDR3 DNA is TGTGCCAGCAGCTTAGGATCAGGGAAGGGGAACACTGAAGCTTTCTTT.

Note on this clonotype: A read error may be the cause here, since a much bigger clone is one base away. The rearrangement links TRBV6-2 or TRBV6-3 to TRBJ2-2; D is perhaps TRBD1 or TRBD2 (5 bases each). V was pared by 3 bases and J by 9 bases, with 11 bases between. CDR1 and CDR2 (germline): MNHEY, SVGEGT. The CDR3 has 13 residues. CDR3 sequence: CASSYQGGRELFF. The CDR3 DNA reads as TGTGCCAGCAGTTATCAGGGCGGGCGGGAGCTGTTTTTT.

CDR3 nucleotides: TGTGCCAGCATCCCGACAGGGTCAGGTCAGCCCCAGCATTTT. Translating gives CASIPTGSGQPQHF. V and J are TRBV6-6 and TRBJ1-5; TRBD1 aligns across 7 bases. This CDR3 is built from 14 residues. The V and J ends lost 7 bases and 6 bases, in that order; junction bases with no gene match: 9. CDR1 is MNHNY, CDR2 SVGAGI, per germline (reference sequence).

The chain combines TRBV20-1 with TRBJ2-2; 10 bases are shared with TRBD2. The trim removed 6 bases at V and 1 base at J, leaving 5 bases unmatched. This CDR3 is 15 amino acids long. Germline V gene lookup returns CDR1 DFQATT and CDR2 SNEGSKA (reference sequence). The CDR3 is CSARGLAVNTGELFF. The DNA of the CDR3 is TGCAGTGCACGTGGACTAGCGGTGAACACCGGGGAGCTGTTTTTT.

This clonotype was counted at least ten times. The rearrangement links TRBV25-1 to TRBJ1-6; unclear D gene. The germline V gene has CDR1 MGHDK and CDR2 SYGVNS. The V and J ends lost 4 bases and 0 bases respectively, with 7 bases between them. The CDR3 totals 15 residues. The CDR3 is CASSVRSSYNSPLHF. DNA of the CDR3: TGTGCCAGCAGTGTGAGAAGCTCCTATAATTCACCCCTCCACTTT.

This clonotype was seen repeatedly, ten times or more. The chain combines TRBV7-2 with TRBJ2-7; 7 bases fit TRBD1. Germline CDR1 is SGHTA and CDR2 is FQGNSA. The V and J ends lost 5 bases and 7 bases, in that order; junction bases with no gene match: 8. The length of the CDR3 is 13 residues. The CDR3 is CASSAITGEEQYF. The CDR3 coding sequence is TGTGCCAGCAGCGCGATAACAGGGGAAGAGCAGTACTTC.

About this clonotype itself: The junction differs from germline at one of its ends, possibly a read error. The chain uses TRBV5-5 and TRBJ1-1; unclear D gene. Germline V lookup: CDR1 SGHKS, CDR2 YYEKEE (reference sequence). CDR3 length: 16 amino acids. CDR3 region: CASSQEVGPRDTEAFF. The CDR3 bases are TGCGCCAGCAGCCAAGAAGTGGGCCCGAGAGACACTGAAGCTTTCTTT.

The rearrangement links TRBV10-3 to TRBJ1-2, with 10 bases identical to TRBD1. The ends lost 6 bases at V and 6 bases at J; junction bases unmatched: 7. Germline V gene sequence: CDR1 ENHRY, CDR2 SYGVKD. The CDR3 spans 14 residues. CDR3 sequence reads: CAIRKTGTGDGYTF. For the CDR3, the DNA is TGTGCCATCAGGAAAACCGGGACAGGGGATGGCTACACCTTC.

This clonotype was observed many times. This chain joins TRBV7-9 and TRBJ1-1; unclear D gene. Germline V gives CDR1 SEHNR, CDR2 FQNEAQ (reference sequence). V was pared by 4 bases and J by 0 bases, with 3 bases between. The CDR3 sequence is 12 residues long. The CDR3 bases are TGTGCCAGCAGCTGGATGAACACTGAAGCTTTCTTT. Translating it yields CASSWMNTEAFF.

This clonotype has a count of ten or more. This sequence joins TRBV20-1 and TRBJ2-5, with D possibly being TRBD1 (5 bases). CDR3 length: 13 residues. Germline CDR1 and CDR2: DFQATT and SNEGSKA (reference sequence). Trimming removed 1 base from V and 5 bases from J, with 11 bases in between. The CDR3 DNA reads as TGCAGTGCTAGAGCGGACATGGTGGAGACCCAGTACTTC. Its protein product is CSARADMVETQYF.